This TCR beta chain was recovered during a study of glioma-infiltrating T cells. Using RNA template, CDR3s of TCR alpha and beta were amplified with iRepertoire arm-PCR. Each CDR3 protein gets one entry after TCRdb re-called the multiplex PCR reads with MiXCR. The table shows about 410,000 distinct CDR3 sequences, with 41% occurring only once. Concerning this clonotype: Its target is not known. Given a much more abundant clone one base away, this may be a read error.

Overall study findings and caveats: CDR3 overlap between tissue and blood was very small.

The length of the CDR3 is 14 residues. Germline loops: CDR1 MDHEN, CDR2 SYDVKM. V lost 0 bases, J lost 1 base, and 7 bases lay in between. This clonotype originated in a human donor with low-grade glioma or glioblastoma, undergoing nonglioma brain surgery, or in good health (not recorded which). The specimen was glioma tissue, nonneoplastic brain tissue, or PBMCs (not recorded which). The chain employs TRBV28 and TRBJ2-7; D unclear. In nucleotides, the CDR3 is TGTGCCAGCAGTTTATGTTGGGGTTCCTACGAGCAGTACTTC. Protein: CASSLCWGSYEQYF.